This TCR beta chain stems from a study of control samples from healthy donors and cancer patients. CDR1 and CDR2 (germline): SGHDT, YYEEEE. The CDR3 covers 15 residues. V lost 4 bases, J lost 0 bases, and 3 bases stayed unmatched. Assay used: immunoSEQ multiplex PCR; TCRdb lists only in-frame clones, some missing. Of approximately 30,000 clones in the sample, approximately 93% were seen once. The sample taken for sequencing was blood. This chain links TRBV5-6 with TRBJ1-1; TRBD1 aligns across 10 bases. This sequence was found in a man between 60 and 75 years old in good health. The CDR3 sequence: CASSRDRGLNTEAFF. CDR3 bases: TGTGCCAGCAGCCGTGACAGGGGGCTGAACACTGAAGCTTTCTTT.